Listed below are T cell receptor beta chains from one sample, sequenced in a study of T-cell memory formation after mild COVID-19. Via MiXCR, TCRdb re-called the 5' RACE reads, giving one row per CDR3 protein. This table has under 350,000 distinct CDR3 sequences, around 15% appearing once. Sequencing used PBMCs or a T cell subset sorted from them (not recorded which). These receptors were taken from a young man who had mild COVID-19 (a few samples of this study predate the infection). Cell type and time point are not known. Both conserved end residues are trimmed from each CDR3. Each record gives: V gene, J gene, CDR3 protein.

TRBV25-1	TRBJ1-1	ASSESWTTEAF
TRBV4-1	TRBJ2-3	ASSQRRSGGSWADTQY
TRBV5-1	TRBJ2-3	ASSKDGYTDTQY
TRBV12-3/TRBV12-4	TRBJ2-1	ASSYGGQEQF
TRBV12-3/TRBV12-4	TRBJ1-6	ASSLAVGSPLH
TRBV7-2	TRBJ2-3	ASSLREAGDTQY
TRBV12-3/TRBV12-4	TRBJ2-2	ASSPRFGADTGELF
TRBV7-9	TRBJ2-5	ASSLWQRYQETQY
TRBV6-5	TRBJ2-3	ASSYGVAVAQY
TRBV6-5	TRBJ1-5	ATGGGGPQH
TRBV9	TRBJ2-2	ASSVTPIPDTGELF
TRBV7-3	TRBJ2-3	ASSLYRDDTQY
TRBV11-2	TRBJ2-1	ASSLAGASSYNEQF
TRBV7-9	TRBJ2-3	ASSSVGTGGATDTQY
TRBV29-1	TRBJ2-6	SVVDIGSFSGANVLT
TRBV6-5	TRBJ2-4	ASRPAGQGPGNIQY
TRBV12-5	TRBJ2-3	ASGLLLAGGYTTQY
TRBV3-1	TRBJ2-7	ASSQQRGSLYEQY
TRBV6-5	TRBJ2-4	ASSSSRGLNIQY
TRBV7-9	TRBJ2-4	ASSLETRTLAKNIQY
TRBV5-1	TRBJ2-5	ASSREDRRQETQY
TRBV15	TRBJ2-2	ATSRGLAGGWELF
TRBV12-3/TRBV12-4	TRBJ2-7	ASRAGTSGSYEQY
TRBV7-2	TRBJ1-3	ASSFQFGAGNTIY
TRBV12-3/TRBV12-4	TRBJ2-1	ASRGAVGLGEQF
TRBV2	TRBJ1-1	ASSERRYTEAF
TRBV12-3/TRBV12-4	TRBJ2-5	ASSFAGREETQY
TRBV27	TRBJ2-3	ASSPATSGGPRDTQY
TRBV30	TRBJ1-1	ASEVDEAF
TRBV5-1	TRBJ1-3	ASSLDPVGNTIY
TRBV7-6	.	ASRGHYSYNEQY
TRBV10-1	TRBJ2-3	ASSEASALNTQY
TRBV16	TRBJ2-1	ASSPSGAEQF
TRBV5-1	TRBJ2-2	ASSIRTAANTGELF
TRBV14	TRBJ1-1	ASSQDRGITEAF